The clone carrying this TCR beta chain was picked up a small number of times. The method was immunoSEQ multiplex PCR; TCRdb's version includes in-frame clones alone and lacks a portion of them. The data show over 130,000 clones, approximately 84% seen once. This specimen comes from a study of blood T cell repertoires in COVID-19. In the study overall: Acute-phase and convalescent COVID-19 samples originated in the United States, Italy and Spain.

CDR1 and CDR2 (germline): KGHDR, SFDVKD. The CDR3 consists of 14 residues. The V and J ends lost 2 bases and 5 bases, in that order; junction bases with no gene match: 1. The clonotype comes from a woman aged 45 to 65 with acute COVID-19. Sequenced: PBMCs or T cells enriched from blood (not recorded which). V usage is TRBV24-1 and J usage is TRBJ1-5, with 8 bases fitting TRBD1. CDR3 in amino acids: CATSDSQGDQPQHF. In DNA, the CDR3 is TGTGCCACCAGTGATTCACAGGGGGATCAGCCCCAGCATTTT.